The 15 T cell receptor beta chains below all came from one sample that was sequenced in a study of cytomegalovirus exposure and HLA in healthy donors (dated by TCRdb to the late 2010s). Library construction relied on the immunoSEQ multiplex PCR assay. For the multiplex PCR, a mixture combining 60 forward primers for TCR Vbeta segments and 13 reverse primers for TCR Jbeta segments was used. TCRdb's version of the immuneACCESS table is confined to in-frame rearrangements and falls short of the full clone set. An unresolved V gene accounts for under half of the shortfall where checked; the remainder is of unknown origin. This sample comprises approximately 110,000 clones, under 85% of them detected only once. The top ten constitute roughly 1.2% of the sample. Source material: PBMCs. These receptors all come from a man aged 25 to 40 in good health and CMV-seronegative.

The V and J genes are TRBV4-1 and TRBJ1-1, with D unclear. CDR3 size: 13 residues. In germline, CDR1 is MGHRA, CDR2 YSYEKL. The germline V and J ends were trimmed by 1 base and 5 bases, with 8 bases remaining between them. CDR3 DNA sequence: TGCGCCAGCAGCCAAGTCGGGAGGACTGAAGCTTTCTTT. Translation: CASSQVGRTEAFF.

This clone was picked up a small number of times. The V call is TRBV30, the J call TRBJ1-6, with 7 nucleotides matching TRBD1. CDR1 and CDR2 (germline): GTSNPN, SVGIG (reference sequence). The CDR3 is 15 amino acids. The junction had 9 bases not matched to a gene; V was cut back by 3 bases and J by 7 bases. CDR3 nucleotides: TGTGCCTGGAGAAAAACCGGGACAGAAAATTCACCCCTCCACTTT. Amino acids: CAWRKTGTENSPLHF.

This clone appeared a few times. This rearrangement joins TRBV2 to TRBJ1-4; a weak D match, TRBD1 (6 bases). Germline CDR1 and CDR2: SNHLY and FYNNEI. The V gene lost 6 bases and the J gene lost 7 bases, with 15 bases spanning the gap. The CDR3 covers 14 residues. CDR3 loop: CASSRQAGGEKLFF. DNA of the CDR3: TGTGCCAGCAGCCGACAGGCGGGGGGTGAAAAACTGTTTTTT.

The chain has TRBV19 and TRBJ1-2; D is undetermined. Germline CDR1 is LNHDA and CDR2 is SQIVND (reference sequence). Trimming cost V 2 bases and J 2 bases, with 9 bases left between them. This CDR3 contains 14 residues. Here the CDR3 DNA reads TGTGCCAGTAGTATAAGTGGGCAGAACTATGGCTACACCTTC. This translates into CASSISGQNYGYTF.

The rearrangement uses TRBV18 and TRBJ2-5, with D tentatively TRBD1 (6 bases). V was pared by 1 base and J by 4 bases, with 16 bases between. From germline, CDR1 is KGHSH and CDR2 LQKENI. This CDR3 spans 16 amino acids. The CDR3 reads CASSPQQGSNGETQYF. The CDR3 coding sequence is TGTGCCAGCTCACCACAACAGGGCTCAAATGGAGAGACCCAGTACTTC.

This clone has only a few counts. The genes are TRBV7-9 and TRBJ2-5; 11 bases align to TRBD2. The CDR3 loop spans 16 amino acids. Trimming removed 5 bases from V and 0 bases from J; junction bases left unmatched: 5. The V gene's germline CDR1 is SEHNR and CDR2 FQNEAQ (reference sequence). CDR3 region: CASSETSGGDQETQYF. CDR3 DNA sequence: TGTGCCAGCAGCGAAACTAGCGGGGGAGACCAAGAGACCCAGTACTTC.

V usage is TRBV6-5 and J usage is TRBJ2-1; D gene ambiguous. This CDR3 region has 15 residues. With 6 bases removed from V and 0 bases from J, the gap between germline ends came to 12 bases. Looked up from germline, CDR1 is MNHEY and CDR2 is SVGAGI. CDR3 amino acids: CASRLKRNSYNEQFF. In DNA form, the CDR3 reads TGTGCCAGCAGGCTCAAGAGGAACTCCTACAATGAGCAGTTCTTC.

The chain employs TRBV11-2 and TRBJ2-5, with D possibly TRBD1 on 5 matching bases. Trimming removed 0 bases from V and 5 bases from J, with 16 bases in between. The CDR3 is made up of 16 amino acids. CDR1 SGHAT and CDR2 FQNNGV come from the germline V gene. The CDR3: CASSLDRGSGTETQYF. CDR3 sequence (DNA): TGTGCCAGCAGCTTAGATAGGGGCTCCGGAACGGAGACCCAGTACTTC.

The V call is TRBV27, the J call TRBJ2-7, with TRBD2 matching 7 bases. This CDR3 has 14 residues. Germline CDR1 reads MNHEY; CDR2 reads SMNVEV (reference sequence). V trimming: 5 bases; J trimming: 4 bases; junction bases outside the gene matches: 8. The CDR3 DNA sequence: TGTGCCAGCAGTCCCTGGACTAGTGGGTACGAGCAGTACTTC. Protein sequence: CASSPWTSGYEQYF.

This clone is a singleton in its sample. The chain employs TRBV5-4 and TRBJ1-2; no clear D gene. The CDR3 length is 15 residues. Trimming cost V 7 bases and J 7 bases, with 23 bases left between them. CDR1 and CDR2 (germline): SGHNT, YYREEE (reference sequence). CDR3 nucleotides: TGTGCCAGCGGGCCCAGTGGCGACGGGGTCGTTGGCTACACCTTC. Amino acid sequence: CASGPSGDGVVGYTF.

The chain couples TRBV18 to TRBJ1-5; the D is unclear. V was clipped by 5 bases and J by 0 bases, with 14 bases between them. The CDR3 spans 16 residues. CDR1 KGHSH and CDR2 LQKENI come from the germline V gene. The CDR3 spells CASSSGRGNSNQPQHF. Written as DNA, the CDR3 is TGTGCCAGCTCAAGTGGACGGGGAAATAGCAATCAGCCCCAGCATTTT.

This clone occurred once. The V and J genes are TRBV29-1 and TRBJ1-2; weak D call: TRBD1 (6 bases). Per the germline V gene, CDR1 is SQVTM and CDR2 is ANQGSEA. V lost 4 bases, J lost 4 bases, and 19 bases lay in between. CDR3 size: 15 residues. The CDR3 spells CSVAAGASIGYGYTF. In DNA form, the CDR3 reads TGCAGCGTTGCGGCAGGGGCCTCGATTGGCTATGGCTACACCTTC.

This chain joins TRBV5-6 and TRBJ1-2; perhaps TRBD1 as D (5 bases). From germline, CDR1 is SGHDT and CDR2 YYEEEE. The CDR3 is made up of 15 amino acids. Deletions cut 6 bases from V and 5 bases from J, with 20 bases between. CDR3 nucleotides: TGTGCCAGCACCCACCCGATCGACAGAGCTTATGGCTACACCTTC. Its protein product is CASTHPIDRAYGYTF.

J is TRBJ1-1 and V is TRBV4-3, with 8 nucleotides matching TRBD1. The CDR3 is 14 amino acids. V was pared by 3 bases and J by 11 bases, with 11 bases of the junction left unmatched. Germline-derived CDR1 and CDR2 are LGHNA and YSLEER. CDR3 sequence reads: CASSQGQVAVGAFF. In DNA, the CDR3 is TGCGCCAGCAGCCAGGGACAGGTCGCGGTAGGGGCTTTCTTT.

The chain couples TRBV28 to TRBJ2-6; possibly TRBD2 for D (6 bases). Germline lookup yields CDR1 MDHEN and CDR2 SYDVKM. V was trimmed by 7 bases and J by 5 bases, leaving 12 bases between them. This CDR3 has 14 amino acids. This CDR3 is CASNARDWANVLTF. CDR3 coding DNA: TGTGCCAGCAATGCCAGGGACTGGGCCAACGTCCTGACTTTC.